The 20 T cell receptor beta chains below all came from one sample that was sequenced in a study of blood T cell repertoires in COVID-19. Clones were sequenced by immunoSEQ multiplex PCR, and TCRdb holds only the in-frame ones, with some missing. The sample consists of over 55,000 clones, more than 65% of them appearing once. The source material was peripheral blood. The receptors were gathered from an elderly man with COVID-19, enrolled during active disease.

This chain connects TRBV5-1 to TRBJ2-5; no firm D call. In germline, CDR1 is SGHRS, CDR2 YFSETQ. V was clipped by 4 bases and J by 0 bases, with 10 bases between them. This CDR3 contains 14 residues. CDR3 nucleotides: TGCGCCAGCAGCCTCATTCAGTACCAAGAGACCCAGTACTTC. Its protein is CASSLIQYQETQYF.

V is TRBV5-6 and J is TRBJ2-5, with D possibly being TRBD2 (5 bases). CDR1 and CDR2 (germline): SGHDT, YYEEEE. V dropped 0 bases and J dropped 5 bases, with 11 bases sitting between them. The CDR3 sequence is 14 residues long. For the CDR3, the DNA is TGTGCCAGCAGCTTGGTAGGTGGCGGGGAGACCCAGTACTTC. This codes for CASSLVGGGETQYF.

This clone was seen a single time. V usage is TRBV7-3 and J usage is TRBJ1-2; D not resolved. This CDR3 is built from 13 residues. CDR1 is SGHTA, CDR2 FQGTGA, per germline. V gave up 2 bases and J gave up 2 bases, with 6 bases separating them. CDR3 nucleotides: TGTGCCAGCAGCTTAGACGGGAACTATGGCTACACCTTC. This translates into CASSLDGNYGYTF.

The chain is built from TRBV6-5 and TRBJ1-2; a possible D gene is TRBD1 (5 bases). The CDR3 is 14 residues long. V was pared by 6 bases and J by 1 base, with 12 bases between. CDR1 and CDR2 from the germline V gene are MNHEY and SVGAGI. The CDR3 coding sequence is TGTGCCAGCAGAGACCCGACAGATAACTATGGCTACACCTTC. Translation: CASRDPTDNYGYTF.

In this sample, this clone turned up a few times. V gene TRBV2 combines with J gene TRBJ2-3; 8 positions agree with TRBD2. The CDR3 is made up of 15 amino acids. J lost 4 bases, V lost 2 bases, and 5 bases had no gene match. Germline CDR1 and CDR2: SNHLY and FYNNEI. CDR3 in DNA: TGTGCCAGCAGTGAACCCTCGGGGGGGGCAGATACGCAGTATTTT. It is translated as CASSEPSGGADTQYF. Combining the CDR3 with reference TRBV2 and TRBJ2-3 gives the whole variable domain EPEVTQTPSHQVTQMGQEVILRCVPISNHLYFYWYRQILGQKVEFLVSFYNNEISEKSEIFDDQFSVERPDGSNFTLKIRSTKLEDSAMYFCASSEPSGGADTQYFGPGTRLTVL.

This CDR3 reads CASSPLRVRNTIYF. The DNA for the CDR3 is TGTGCCAGCAGTCCTTTACGGGTCCGAAACACCATATATTTT. The V gene is TRBV6-5, the J gene TRBJ1-3, with unresolved D. Germline V gene data show CDR1 as MNHEY and CDR2 as SVGAGI. The V gene lost 5 bases and the J gene lost 5 bases, with 13 bases spanning the gap. There are 14 residues in the CDR3.

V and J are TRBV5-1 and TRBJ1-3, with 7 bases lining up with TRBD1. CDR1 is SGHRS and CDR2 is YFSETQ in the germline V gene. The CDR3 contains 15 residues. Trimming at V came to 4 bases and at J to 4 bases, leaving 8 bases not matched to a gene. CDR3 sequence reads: CASSVDRAGGNTIYF. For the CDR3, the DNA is TGCGCCAGCAGCGTCGACAGGGCGGGAGGAAACACCATATATTTT.

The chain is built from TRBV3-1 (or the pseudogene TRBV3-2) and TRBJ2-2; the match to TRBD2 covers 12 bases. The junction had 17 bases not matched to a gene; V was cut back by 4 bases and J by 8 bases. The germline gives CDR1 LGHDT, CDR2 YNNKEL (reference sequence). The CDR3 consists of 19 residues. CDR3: CASSLRALAGGLGKGELFF. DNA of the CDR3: TGTGCCAGCAGCCTTAGAGCACTAGCGGGAGGCCTAGGAAAGGGGGAGCTGTTTTTT.

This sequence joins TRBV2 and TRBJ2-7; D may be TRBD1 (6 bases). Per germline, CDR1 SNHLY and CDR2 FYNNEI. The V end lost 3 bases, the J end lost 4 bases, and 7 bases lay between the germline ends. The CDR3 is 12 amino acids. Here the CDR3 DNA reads TGTGCCAGCAGTGACAGGGGATACGAGCAGTACGTC. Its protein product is CASSDRGYEQYV.

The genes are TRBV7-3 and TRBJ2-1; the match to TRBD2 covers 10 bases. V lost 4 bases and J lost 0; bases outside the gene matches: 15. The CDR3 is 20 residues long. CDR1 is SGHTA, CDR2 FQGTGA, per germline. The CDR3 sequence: CASSSPIAGGRGSSYNEQFF. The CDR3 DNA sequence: TGTGCCAGCAGCTCCCCAATAGCGGGGGGCCGGGGGAGCTCCTACAATGAGCAGTTCTTC. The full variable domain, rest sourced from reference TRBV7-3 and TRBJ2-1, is GAGVSQTPSNKVTEKGKYVELRCDPISGHTALYWYRQSLGQGPEFLIYFQGTGAADDSGLPNDRFFAVRPEGSVSTLKIQRTERGDSAVYLCASSSPIAGGRGSSYNEQFFGPGTRLTVL.

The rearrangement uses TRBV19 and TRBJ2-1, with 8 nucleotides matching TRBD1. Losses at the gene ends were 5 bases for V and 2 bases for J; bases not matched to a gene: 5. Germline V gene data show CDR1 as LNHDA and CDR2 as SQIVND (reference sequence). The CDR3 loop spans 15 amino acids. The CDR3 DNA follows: TGTGCCAGTAGTTCGACAGGGGTCCCCTACAATGAGCAGTTCTTC. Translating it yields CASSSTGVPYNEQFF.

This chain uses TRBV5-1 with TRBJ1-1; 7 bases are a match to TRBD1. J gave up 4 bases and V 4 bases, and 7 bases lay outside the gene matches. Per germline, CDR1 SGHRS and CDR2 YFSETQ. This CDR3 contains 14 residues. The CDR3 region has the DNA TGCGCCAGCAGCCCAAGACAGGGACTCACTGAAGCTTTCTTT. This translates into CASSPRQGLTEAFF.

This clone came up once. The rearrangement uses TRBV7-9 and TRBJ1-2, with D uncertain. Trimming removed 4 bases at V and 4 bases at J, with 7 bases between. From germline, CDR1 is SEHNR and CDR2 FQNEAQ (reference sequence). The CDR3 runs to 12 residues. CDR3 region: CASSSSGYGYTF. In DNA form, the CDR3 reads TGTGCCAGCAGCTCCTCGGGCTATGGCTACACCTTC. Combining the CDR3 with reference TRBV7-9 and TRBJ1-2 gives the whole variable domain DTGVSQNPRHKITKRGQNVTFRCDPISEHNRLYWYRQTLGQGPEFLTYFQNEAQLEKSRLLSDRFSAERPKGSFSTLEIQRTEQGDSAMYLCASSSSGYGYTFGSGTRLTVV.

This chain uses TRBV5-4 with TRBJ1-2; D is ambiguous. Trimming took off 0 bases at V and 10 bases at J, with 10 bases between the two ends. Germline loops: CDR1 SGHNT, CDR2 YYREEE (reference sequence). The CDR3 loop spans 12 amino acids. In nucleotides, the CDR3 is TGTGCCAGCAGCTTGGACGAGTCCACCTACACCTTC. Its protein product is CASSLDESTYTF.

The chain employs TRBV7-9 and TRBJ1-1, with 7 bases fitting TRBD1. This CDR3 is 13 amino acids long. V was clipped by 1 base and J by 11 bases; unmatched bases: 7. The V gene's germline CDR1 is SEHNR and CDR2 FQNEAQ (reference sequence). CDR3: CASSLGADRAAFF. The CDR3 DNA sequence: TGTGCCAGCAGCTTAGGGGCCGACAGGGCGGCTTTCTTT.

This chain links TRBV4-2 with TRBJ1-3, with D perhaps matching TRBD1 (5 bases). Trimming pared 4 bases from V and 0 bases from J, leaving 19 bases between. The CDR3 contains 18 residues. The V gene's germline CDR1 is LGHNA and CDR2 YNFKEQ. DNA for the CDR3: TGTGCCAGCAGCCTCATCAGGGCGGACGGGTACTCTGGAAACACCATATATTTT. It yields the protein CASSLIRADGYSGNTIYF.

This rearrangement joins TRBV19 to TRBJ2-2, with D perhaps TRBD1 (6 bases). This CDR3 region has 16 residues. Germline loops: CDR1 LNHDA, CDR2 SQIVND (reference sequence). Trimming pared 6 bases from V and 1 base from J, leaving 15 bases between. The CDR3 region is CASRGGRGLNTGELFF. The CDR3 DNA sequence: TGTGCCAGTAGAGGAGGCAGGGGTCTGAACACCGGGGAGCTGTTTTTT.

The CDR3 region has the DNA TGTGCCAGCTCACTAACGGACAGGGAAGCTTTCTTT. Translating it yields CASSLTDREAFF. The chain joins TRBV18 to TRBJ1-1; TRBD1 matches at 7 bases. Germline values: CDR1 KGHSH, CDR2 LQKENI. Trimming cost V 4 bases and J 8 bases; bases outside gene matches: 4. This CDR3 has 12 amino acids.

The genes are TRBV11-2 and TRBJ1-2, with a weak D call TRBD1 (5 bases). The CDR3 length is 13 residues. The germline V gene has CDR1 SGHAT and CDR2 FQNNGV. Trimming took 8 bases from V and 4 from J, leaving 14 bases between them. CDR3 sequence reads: CASSPGGLYGYTF. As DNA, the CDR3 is TGTGCCAGCTCTCCGGGGGGACTCTATGGCTACACCTTC.

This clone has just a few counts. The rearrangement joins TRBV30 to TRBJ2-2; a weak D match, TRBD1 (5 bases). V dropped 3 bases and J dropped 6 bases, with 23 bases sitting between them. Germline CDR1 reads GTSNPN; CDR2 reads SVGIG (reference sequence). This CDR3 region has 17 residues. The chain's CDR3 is CAWRQRRQRSGPGELFF. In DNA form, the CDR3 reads TGTGCCTGGAGGCAAAGGAGACAGAGGTCGGGTCCCGGGGAGCTGTTTTTT.